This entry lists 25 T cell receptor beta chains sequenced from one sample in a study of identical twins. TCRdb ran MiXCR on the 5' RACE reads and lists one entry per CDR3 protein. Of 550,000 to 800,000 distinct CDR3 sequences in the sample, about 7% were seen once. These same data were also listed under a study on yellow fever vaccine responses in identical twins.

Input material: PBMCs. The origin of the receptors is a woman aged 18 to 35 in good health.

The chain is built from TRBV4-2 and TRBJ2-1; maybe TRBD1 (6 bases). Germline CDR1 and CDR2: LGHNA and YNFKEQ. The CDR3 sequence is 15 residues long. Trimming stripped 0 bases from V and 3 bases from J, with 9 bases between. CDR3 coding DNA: TGTGCCAGCAGCCAAGATGGGGGCTACTACAATGAGCAGTTCTTC. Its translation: CASSQDGGYYNEQFF.

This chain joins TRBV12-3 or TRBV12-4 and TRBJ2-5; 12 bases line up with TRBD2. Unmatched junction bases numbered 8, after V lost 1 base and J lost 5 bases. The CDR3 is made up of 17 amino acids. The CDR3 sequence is CASSLGLAGGVRETQYF. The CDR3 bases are TGTGCCAGCAGTTTAGGGCTAGCGGGAGGGGTGAGGGAGACCCAGTACTTC.

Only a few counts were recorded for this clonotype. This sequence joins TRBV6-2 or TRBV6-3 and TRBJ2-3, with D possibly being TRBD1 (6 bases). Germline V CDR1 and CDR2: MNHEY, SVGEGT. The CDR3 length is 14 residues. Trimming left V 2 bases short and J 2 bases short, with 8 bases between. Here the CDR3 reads CASSYRDTTDTQYF. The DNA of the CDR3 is TGTGCCAGCAGTTACCGGGACACCACAGATACGCAGTATTTT.

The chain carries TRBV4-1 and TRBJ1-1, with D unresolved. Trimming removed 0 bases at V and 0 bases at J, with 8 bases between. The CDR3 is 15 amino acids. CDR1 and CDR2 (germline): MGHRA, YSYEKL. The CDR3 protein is CASSQDRHMNTEAFF. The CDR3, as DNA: TGCGCCAGCAGCCAAGATCGTCACATGAACACTGAAGCTTTCTTT.

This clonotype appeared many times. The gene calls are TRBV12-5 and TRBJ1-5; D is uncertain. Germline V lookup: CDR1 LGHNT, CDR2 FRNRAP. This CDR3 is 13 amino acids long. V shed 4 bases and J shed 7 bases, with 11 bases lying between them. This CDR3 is CASGSTGVQPQHF. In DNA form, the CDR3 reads TGTGCTAGTGGTTCCACTGGCGTACAGCCCCAGCATTTT. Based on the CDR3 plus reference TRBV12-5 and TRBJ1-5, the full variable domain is DARVTQTPRHKVTEMGQEVTMRCQPILGHNTVFWYRQTMMQGLELLAYFRNRAPLDDSGMPKDRFSAEMPDATLATLKIQPSEPRDSAVYFCASGSTGVQPQHFGDGTRLSIL.

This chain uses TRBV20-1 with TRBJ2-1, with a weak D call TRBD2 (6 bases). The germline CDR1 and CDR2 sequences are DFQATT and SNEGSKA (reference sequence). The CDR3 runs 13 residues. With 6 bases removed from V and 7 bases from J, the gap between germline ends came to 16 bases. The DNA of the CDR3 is TGCAGTGCACCCACTGAGGGGAGGAATGAGCAGTTCTTC. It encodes CSAPTEGRNEQFF.

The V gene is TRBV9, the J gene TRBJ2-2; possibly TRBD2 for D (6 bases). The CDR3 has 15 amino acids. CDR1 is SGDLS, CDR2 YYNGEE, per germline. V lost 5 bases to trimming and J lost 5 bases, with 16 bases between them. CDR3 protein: CASSQEGARTGELFF. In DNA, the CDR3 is TGTGCCAGCAGTCAGGAGGGAGCTAGGACCGGGGAGCTGTTTTTT.

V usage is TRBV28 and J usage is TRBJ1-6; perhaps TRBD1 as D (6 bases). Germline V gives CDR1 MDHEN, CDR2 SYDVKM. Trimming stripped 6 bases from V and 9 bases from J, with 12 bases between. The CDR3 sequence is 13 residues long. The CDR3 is CASSRGQPSPLHF. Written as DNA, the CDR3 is TGTGCCAGCAGCCGCGGACAGCCTTCACCCCTCCACTTT.

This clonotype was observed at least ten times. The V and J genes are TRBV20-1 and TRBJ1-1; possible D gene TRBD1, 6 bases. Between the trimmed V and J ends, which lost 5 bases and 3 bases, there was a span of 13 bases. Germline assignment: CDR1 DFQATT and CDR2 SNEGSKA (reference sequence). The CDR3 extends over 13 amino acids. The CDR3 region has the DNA TGCAGTGCTCCACAGGGTGGGGACACTGAAGCTTTCTTT. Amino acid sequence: CSAPQGGDTEAFF.

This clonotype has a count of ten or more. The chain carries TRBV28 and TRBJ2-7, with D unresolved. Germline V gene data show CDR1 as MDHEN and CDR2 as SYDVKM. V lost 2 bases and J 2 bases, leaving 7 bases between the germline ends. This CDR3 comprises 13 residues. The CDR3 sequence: CASSLGNPYEQYF. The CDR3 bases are TGTGCCAGCAGTTTAGGCAACCCCTACGAGCAGTACTTC.

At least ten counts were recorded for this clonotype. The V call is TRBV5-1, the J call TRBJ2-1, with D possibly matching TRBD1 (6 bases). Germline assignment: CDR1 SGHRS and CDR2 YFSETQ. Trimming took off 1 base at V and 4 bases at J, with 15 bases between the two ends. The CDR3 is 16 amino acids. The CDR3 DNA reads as TGCGCCAGCAGCTTGCAGGGGTCCCGTTCTTACAATGAGCAGTTCTTC. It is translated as CASSLQGSRSYNEQFF.

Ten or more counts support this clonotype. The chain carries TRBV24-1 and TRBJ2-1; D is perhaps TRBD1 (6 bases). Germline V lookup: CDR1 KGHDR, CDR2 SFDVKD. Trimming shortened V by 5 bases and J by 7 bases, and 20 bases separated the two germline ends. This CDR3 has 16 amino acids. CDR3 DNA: TGTGCCACCAGTGCCGTAGAGGGGGTTTTTGATAATGAGCAGTTCTTC. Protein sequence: CATSAVEGVFDNEQFF.

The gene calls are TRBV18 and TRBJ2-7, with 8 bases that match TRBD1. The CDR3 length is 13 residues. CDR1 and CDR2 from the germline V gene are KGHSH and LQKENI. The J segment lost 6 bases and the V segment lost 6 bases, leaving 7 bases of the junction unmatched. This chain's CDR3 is CASSLGQGTEQYF. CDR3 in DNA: TGTGCCAGCTCGCTCGGACAGGGCACCGAGCAGTACTTC.

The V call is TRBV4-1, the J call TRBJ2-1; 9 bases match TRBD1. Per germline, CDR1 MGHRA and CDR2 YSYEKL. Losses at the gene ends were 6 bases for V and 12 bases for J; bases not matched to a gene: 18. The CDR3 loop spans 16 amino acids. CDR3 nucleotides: TGCGCCAGCAGAACCCGCTGGGGGACAGGGCGTAAGGGGCAGTTCTTC. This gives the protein CASRTRWGTGRKGQFF.

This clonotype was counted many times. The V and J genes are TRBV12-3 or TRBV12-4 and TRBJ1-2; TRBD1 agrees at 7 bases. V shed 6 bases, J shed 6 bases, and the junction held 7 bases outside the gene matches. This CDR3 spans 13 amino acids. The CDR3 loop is CASRPTGSHGYTF. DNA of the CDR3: TGTGCCAGCAGACCGACAGGGTCTCATGGCTACACCTTC.

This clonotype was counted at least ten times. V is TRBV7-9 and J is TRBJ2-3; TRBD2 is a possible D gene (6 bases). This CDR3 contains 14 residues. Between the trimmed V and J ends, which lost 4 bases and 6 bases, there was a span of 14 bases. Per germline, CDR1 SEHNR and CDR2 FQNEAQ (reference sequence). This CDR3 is CASSWRGTTDTQYF. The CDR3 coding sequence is TGTGCCAGCAGCTGGCGGGGAACTACGGATACGCAGTATTTT.

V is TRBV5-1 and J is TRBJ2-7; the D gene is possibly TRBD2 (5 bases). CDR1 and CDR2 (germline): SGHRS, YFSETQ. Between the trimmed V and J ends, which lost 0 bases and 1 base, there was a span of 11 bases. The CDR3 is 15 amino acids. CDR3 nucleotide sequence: TGCGCCAGCAGCTTGGCGAGGGAAGGGTCCTACGAGCAGTACTTC. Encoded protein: CASSLAREGSYEQYF.

The CDR3 nucleotides read TGCAGCGTTCTACTCTCTGAGACCCAGTACTTC. Protein: CSVLLSETQYF. The chain links TRBV29-1 to TRBJ2-5; no definite D call. Germline V CDR1 and CDR2: SQVTM, ANQGSEA. The CDR3 runs to 11 residues. V shed 5 bases and J shed 5 bases, with 9 bases lying between them.

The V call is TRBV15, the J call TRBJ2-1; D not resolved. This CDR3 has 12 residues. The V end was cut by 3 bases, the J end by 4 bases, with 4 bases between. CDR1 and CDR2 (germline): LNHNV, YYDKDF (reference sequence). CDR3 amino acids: CATSSAYNEQFF. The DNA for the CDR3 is TGTGCCACCAGCAGTGCATACAATGAGCAGTTCTTC.

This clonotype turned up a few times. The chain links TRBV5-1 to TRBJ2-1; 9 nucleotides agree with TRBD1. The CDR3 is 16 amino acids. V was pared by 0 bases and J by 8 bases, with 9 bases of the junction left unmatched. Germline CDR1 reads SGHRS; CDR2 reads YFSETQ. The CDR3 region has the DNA TGCGCCAGCAGCTTGGGGGGGACAGGGAGGGTCTATGAGCAGTTCTTC. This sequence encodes CASSLGGTGRVYEQFF.

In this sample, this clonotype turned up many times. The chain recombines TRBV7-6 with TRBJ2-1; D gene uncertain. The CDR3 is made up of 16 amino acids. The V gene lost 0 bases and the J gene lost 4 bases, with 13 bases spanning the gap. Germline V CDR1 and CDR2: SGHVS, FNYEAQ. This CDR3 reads CASSLADLSDYNEQFF. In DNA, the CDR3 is TGTGCCAGCAGCTTAGCGGACCTATCTGATTACAATGAGCAGTTCTTC. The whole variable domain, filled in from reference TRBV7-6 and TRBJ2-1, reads GAGVSQSPRYKVTKRGQDVALRCDPISGHVSLYWYRQALGQGPEFLTYFNYEAQQDKSGLPNDRFSAERPEGSISTLTIQRTEQRDSAMYRCASSLADLSDYNEQFFGPGTRLTVL.

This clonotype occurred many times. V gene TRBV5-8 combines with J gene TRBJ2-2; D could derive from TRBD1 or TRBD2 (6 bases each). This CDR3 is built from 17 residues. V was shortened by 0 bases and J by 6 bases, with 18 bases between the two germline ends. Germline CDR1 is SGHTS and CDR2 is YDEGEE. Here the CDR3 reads CASSLDRAEAGAGELFF. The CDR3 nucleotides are TGTGCCAGCAGCTTGGACAGGGCAGAAGCGGGCGCCGGGGAGCTGTTTTTT.

CDR3 coding DNA: TGCAGTGCTAGGAACTGGACGGAATCCGATACGCAGTATTTT. Translated: CSARNWTESDTQYF. The chain is built from TRBV20-1 and TRBJ2-3, with no clear D. The germline CDR1 and CDR2 sequences are DFQATT and SNEGSKA (reference sequence). The CDR3 loop spans 14 amino acids. Trimming cost V 3 bases and J 6 bases, with 16 bases left between them.

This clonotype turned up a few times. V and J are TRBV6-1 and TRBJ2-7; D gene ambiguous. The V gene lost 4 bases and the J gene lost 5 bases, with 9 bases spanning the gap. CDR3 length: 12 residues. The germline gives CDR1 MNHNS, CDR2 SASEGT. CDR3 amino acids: CASSVSIHEQYF. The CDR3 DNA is TGTGCCAGCAGTGTATCCATACACGAGCAGTACTTC.

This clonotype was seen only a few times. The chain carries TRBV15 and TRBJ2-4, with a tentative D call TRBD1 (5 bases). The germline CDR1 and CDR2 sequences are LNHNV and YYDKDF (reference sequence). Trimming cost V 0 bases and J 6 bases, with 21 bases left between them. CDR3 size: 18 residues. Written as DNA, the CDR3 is TGTGCCACCAGCAGAGATTGGGCGCAGGGTAGTTTTAGAAACATTCAGTACTTC. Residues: CATSRDWAQGSFRNIQYF.